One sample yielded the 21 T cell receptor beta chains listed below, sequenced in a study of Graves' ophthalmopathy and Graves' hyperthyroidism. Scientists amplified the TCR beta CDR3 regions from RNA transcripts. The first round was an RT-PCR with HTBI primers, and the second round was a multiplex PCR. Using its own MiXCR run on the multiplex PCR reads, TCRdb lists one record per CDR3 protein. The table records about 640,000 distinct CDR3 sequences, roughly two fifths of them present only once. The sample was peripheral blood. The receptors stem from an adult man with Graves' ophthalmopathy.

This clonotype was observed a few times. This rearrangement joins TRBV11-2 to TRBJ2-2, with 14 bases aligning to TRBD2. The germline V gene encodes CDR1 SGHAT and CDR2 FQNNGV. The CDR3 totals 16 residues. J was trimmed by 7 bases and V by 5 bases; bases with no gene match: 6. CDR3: CASSTTSGRAFGELFF. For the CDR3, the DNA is TGTGCCAGCAGCACGACTAGCGGGAGGGCCTTCGGGGAGCTGTTTTTT.

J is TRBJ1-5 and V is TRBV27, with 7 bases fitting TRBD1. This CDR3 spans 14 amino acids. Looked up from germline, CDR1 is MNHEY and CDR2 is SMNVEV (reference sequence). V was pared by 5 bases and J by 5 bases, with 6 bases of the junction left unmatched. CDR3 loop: CASSPQGWDQPQHF. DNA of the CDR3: TGTGCCAGCAGTCCACAGGGGTGGGATCAGCCCCAGCATTTT.

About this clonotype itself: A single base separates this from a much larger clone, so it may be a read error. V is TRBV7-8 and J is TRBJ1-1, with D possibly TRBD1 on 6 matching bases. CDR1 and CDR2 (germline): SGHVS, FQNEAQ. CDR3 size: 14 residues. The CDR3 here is CASSQAGEGTEALF. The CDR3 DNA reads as TGTGCCAGCAGCCAAGCAGGGGAAGGCACTGAAGCTCTCTTT.

This CDR3 reads CASSIQIANYGYTF. In DNA form, the CDR3 reads TGTGCCAGTAGTATTCAGATAGCTAACTATGGCTACACCTTC. This chain connects TRBV19 to TRBJ1-2; D not certain. Germline loops: CDR1 LNHDA, CDR2 SQIVND (reference sequence). The CDR3 has 14 amino acids. Trimming stripped 3 bases from V and 0 bases from J, with 8 bases between.

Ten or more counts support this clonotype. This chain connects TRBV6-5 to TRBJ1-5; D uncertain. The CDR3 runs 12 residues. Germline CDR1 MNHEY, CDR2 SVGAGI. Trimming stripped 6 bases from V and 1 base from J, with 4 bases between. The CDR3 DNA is TGTGCCAGCAGGCAAAGCAATCAGCCCCAGCATTTT. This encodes CASRQSNQPQHF.

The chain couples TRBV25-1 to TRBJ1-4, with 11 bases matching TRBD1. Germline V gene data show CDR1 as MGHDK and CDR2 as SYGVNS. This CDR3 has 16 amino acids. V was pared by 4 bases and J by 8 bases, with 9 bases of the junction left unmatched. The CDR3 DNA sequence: TGTGCCAGCAGTGGAGGACAGGGGGCGGTTCGGGAAAAACTGTTTTTT. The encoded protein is CASSGGQGAVREKLFF.

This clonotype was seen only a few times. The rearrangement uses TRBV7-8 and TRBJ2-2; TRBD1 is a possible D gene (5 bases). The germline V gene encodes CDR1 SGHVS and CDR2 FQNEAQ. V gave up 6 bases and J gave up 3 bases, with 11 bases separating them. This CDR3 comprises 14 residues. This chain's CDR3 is CASSSVRDTGELFF. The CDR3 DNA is TGTGCCAGCAGTTCGGTCAGGGACACCGGGGAGCTGTTTTTT.

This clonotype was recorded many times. The CDR3 DNA follows: TGTGCCACCAGCAGAGAGGGCATCAACACTGAAGCTTTCTTT. Amino acids: CATSREGINTEAFF. This chain connects TRBV15 to TRBJ1-1; D unclear. The CDR3 sequence is 14 residues long. Germline lookup yields CDR1 LNHNV and CDR2 YYDKDF (reference sequence). The V gene lost 0 bases and the J gene lost 2 bases, with 7 bases spanning the gap. The whole variable domain, filled in from reference TRBV15 and TRBJ1-1, reads DAMVIQNPRYQVTQFGKPVTLSCSQTLNHNVMYWYQQKSSQAPKLLFHYYDKDFNNEADTPDNFQSRRPNTSFCFLDIRSPGLGDTAMYLCATSREGINTEAFFGQGTRLTVV.

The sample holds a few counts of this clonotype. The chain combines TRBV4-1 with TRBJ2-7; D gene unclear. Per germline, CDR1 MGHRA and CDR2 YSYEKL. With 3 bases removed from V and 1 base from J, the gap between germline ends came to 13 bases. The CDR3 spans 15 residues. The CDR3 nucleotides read TGCGCCAGCAGCCATACGGACGGTCGGTCCTACGAGCAGTACTTC. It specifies CASSHTDGRSYEQYF.

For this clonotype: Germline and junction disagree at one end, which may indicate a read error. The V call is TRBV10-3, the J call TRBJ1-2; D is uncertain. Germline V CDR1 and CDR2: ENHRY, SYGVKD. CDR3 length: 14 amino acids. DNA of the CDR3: TGTGCCAGCAGTGAAGCGAACGGGTCCTATGGCTACACCTTC. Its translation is CASSEANGSYGYTF.

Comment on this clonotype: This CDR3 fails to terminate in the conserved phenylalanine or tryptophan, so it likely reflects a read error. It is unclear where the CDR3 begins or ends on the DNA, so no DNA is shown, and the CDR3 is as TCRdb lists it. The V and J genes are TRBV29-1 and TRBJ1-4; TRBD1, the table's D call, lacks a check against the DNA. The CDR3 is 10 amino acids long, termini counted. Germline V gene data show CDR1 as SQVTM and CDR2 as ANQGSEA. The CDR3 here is CSVEDPDGSH.

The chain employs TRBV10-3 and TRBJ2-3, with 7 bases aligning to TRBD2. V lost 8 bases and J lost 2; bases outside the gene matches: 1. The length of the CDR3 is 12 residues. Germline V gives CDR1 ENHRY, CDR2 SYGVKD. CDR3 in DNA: TGTGCCATCGGGAGGGTCACAGATACGCAGTATTTT. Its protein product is CAIGRVTDTQYF.

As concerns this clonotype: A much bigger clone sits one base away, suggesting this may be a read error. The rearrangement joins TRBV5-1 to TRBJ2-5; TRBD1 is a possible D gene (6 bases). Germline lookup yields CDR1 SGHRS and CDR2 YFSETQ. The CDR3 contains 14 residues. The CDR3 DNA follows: TGCGCCAGCAGCGCTACAGGGATCCAAGAGACCCAGTGCTTC. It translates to CASSATGIQETQCF. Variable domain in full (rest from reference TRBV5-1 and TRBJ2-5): KAGVTQTPRYLIKTRGQQVTLSCSPISGHRSVSWYQQTPGQGLQFLFEYFSETQRNKGNFPGRFSGRQFSNSRSEMNVSTLELGDSALYLCASSATGIQETQCFGPGTRLLVL.

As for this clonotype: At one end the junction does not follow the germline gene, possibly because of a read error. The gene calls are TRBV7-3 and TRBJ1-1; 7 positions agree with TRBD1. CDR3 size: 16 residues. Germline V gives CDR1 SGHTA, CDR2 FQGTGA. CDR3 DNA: TGTGCCAACAGCCCCTTCACCGGGACAGAAAACACTGAAGCTTTCTTT. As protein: CANSPFTGTENTEAFF.

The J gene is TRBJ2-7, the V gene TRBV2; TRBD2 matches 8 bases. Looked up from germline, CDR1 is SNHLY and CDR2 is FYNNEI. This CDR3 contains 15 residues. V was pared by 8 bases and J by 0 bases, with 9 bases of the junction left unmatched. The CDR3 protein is CASSPWAGGSYEQYF. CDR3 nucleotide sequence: TGTGCCAGCTCACCATGGGCGGGGGGCTCCTACGAGCAGTACTTC.

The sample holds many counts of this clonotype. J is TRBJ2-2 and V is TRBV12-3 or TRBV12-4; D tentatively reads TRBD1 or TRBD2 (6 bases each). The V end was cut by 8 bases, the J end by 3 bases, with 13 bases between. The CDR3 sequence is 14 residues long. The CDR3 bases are TGTGCCAGCGGCGAAGGGGGGTACACCGGGGAGCTGTTTTTT. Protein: CASGEGGYTGELFF.

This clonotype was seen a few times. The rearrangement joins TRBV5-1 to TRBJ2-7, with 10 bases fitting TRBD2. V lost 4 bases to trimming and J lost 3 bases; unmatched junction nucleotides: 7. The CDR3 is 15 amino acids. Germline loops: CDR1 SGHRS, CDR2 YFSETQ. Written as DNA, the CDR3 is TGCGCCAGCAGCCAAGGATCTAGCGGGGGCTACGAGCAGTACTTC. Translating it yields CASSQGSSGGYEQYF.

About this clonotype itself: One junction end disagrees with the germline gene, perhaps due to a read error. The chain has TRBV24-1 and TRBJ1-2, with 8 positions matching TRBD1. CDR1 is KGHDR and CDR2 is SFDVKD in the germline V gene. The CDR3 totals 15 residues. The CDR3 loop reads CVTSESGGASDGYTF. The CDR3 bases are TGTGTCACCAGTGAATCAGGGGGCGCTTCCGATGGCTACACCTTC.

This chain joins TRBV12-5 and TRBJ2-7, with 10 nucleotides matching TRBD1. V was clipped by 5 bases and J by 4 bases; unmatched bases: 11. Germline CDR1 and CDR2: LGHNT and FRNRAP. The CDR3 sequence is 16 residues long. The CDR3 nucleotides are TGTGCTAGTGGTCTATACCCCGGGACAGGGGAATACGAGCAGTACTTC. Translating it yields CASGLYPGTGEYEQYF.

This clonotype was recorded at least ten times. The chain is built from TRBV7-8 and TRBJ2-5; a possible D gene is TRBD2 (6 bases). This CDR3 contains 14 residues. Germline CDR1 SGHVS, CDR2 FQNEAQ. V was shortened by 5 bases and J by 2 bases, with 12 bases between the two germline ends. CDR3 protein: CASSGRGLQETQYF. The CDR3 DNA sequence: TGTGCCAGCAGCGGCCGGGGACTGCAAGAGACCCAGTACTTC.

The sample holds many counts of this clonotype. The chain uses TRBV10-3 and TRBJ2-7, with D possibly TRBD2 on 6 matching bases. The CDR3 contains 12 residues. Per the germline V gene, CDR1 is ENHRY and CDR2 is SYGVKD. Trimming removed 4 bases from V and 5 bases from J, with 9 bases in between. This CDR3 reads CAISGGENEQYF. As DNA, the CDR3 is TGTGCCATCAGTGGGGGGGAAAACGAGCAGTACTTC.